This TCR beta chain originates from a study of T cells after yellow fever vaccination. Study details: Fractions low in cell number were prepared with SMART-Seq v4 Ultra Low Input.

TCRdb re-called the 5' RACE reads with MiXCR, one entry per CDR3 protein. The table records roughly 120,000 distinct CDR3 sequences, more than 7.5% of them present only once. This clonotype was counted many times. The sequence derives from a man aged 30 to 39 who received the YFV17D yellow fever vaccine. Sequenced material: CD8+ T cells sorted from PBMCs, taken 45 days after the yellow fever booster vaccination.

The DNA of the CDR3 is TGTGCCAGCAGCCACAGGGGGAATGAGCAGTTCTTC. Amino acid sequence: CASSHRGNEQFF. The chain carries TRBV6-5 and TRBJ2-1; 8 bases fit TRBD1. Germline assignment: CDR1 MNHEY and CDR2 SVGAGI. CDR3 length equals 12 residues. Losses at the gene ends were 6 bases for V and 7 bases for J; bases not matched to a gene: 2.